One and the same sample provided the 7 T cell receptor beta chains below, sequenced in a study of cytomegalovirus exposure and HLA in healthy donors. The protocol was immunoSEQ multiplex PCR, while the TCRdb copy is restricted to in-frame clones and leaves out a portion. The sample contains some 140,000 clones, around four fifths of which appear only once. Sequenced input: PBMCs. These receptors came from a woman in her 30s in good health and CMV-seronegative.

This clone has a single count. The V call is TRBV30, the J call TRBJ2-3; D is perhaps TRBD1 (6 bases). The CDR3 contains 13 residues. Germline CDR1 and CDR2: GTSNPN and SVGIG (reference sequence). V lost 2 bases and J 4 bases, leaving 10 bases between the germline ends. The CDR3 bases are TGTGCCTGGAGTAAGACAGGCGCAGATACGCAGTATTTT. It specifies CAWSKTGADTQYF. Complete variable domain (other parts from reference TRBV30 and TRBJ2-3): SQTIHQWPATLVQPVGSPLSLECTVEGTSNPNLYWYRQAAGRGLQLLFYSVGIGQISSEVPQNLSASRPQDRQFILSSKKLLLSDSGFYLCAWSKTGADTQYFGPGTRLTVL.

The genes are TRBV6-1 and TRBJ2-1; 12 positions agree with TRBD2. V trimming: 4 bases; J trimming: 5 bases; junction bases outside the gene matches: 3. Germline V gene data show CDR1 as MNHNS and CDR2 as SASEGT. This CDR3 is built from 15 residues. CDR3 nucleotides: TGTGCCAGCAGTGGTCTAGCGGGGGGGAACAATGAGCAGTTCTTC. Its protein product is CASSGLAGGNNEQFF.

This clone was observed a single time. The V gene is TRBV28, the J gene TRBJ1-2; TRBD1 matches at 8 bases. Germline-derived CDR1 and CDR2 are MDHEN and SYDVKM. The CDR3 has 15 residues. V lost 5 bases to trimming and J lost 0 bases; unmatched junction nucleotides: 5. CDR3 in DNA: TGTGCCAGCAGTCGGGCAGGGGGCTCTAACTATGGCTACACCTTC. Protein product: CASSRAGGSNYGYTF.

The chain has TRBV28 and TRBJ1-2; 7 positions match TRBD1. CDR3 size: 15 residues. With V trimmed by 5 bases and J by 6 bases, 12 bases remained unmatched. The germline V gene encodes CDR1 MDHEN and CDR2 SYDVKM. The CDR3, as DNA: TGTGCCAGCAGTACACCCAGACAGGGAGGCGATGGCTACACCTTC. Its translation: CASSTPRQGGDGYTF.

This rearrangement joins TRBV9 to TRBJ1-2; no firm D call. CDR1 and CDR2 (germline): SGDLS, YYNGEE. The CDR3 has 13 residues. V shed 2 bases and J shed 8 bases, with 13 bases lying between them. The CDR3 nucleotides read TGTGCCAGCAGCGTGGCGGCCTCCGGGGGCTACACCTTC. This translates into CASSVAASGGYTF.

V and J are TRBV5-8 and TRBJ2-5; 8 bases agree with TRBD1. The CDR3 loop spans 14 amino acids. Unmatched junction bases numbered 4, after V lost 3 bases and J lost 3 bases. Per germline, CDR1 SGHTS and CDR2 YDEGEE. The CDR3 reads CASSSDRVEETQYF. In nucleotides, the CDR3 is TGTGCCAGCAGCTCGGACAGGGTGGAAGAGACCCAGTACTTC.

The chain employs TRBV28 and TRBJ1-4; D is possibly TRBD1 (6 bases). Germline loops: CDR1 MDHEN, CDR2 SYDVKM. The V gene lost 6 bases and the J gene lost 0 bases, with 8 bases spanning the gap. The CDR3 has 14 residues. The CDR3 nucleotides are TGTGCCAGCAGCGACAGGACAACTAATGAAAAACTGTTTTTT. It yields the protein CASSDRTTNEKLFF.